The 32 T cell receptor beta chains reported below all come from one sample, sequenced in a study of blood T cells in healthy people across ages. Together with a sample-barcoded 5' primer, a J-beta primer mix was included in a second PCR lasting about 7 to 12 cycles. MiXCR, run by TCRdb on the 5' RACE reads, gives a single entry per CDR3 protein. Of approximately 900,000 distinct CDR3 sequences detected, about 27% appear once; the ten largest clones hold about 9.4%. These data also featured in a second study, about T cells of mothers and their children.

The specimen was blood. The receptors were sampled from a woman aged 40 to 55 in good health.

With respect to this clonotype: One end of the junction is discordant with germline, which a read error may explain. V usage is TRBV7-2 and J usage is TRBJ2-1; 8 bases fit TRBD2. The CDR3 totals 20 residues. Germline V gene data show CDR1 as SGHTA and CDR2 as FQGNSA. This chain's CDR3 is CASSFPKRRGVPSSYDEQFF. The DNA for the CDR3 is TGTGCCAGCAGCTTCCCTAAGAGGCGGGGGGTCCCGAGCTCCTACGATGAGCAGTTCTTC. The whole variable domain, filled in from reference TRBV7-2 and TRBJ2-1, reads GAGVSQSPSNKVTEKGKDVELRCDPISGHTALYWYRQSLGQGLEFLIYFQGNSAPDKSGLPSDRFSAERTGGSVSTLTIQRTQQEDSAVYLCASSFPKRRGVPSSYDEQFFGPGTRLTVL.

This clonotype was detected only once. The chain uses TRBV3-1 and TRBJ1-1, with D maybe TRBD1 (5 bases). The V gene lost 4 bases and the J gene lost 6 bases, with 9 bases spanning the gap. CDR1 and CDR2 from the germline V gene are LGHDT and YNNKEL (reference sequence). This CDR3 comprises 12 residues. CDR3: CASSPTDSEAFF. CDR3 coding DNA: TGTGCCAGCAGCCCGACAGATTCTGAAGCTTTCTTT.

This clonotype was picked up a small number of times. CDR3 protein: CASSVLAGNYNEQFF. The DNA for the CDR3 is TGTGCCAGCAGCGTTCTAGCGGGGAACTACAATGAGCAGTTCTTC. The genes are TRBV7-6 and TRBJ2-1, with 9 nucleotides matching TRBD2. This CDR3 is built from 15 residues. J was trimmed by 3 bases and V by 5 bases; bases with no gene match: 5. Germline V gene sequence: CDR1 SGHVS, CDR2 FNYEAQ.

The chain couples TRBV7-2 to TRBJ1-3; 7 bases fit TRBD1. The germline CDR1 and CDR2 sequences are SGHTA and FQGNSA. This CDR3 contains 14 residues. Trimming at V came to 2 bases and at J to 8 bases, leaving 6 bases not matched to a gene. The CDR3 coding sequence is TGTGCCAGCAGCTTAAGGGGGCTAAGGGACACCATATATTTT. Its translation is CASSLRGLRDTIYF.

This rearrangement joins TRBV20-1 to TRBJ1-1, with a weak D call TRBD1 (5 bases). V was pared by 5 bases and J by 3 bases, with 16 bases between. The CDR3 loop spans 14 amino acids. Germline-derived CDR1 and CDR2 are DFQATT and SNEGSKA (reference sequence). CDR3 region: CSAETRRGDTEAFF. DNA of the CDR3: TGCAGTGCTGAAACCCGACGAGGGGACACTGAAGCTTTCTTT.

This clonotype showed up many times. V gene TRBV29-1 combines with J gene TRBJ1-2; D may be TRBD1 (5 bases). Germline loops: CDR1 SQVTM, CDR2 ANQGSEA. The CDR3 loop spans 14 amino acids. With 7 bases removed from V and 3 bases from J, the gap between germline ends came to 18 bases. CDR3 DNA sequence: TGCAGCGACGTGACAGCCCCGGGGGACTATGGCTACACCTTC. Protein: CSDVTAPGDYGYTF.

This clonotype appeared a few times. The chain links TRBV5-4 to TRBJ2-1, with TRBD2 identical over 9 bases. The CDR3 runs to 14 residues. Germline CDR1 is SGHNT and CDR2 is YYREEE (reference sequence). With V trimmed by 1 base and J by 7 bases, 3 bases remained unmatched. In DNA form, the CDR3 reads TGTGCCAGCAGCTTGTCTAGCGGGGCAAATGAGCAGTTCTTC. Translated, it gives CASSLSSGANEQFF.

The chain employs TRBV5-1 and TRBJ2-1, with 10 nucleotides matching TRBD1. The CDR3 runs to 15 residues. The trim removed 2 bases at V and 6 bases at J, leaving 5 bases unmatched. The V gene's germline CDR1 is SGHRS and CDR2 YFSETQ. CDR3 coding DNA: TGCGCCAGCAGCTTCCCGGGACAGGGGATCAATGAGCAGTTCTTC. Residues: CASSFPGQGINEQFF.

This clonotype was seen a handful of times. The chain uses TRBV20-1 and TRBJ2-2; TRBD1 is a possible D gene (5 bases). V was shortened by 4 bases and J by 7 bases, with 10 bases between the two germline ends. CDR1 is DFQATT and CDR2 is SNEGSKA in the germline V gene (reference sequence). The CDR3 consists of 12 residues. The CDR3 loop is CSAKGMYGELFF. The DNA of the CDR3 is TGCAGTGCTAAGGGGATGTACGGGGAGCTGTTTTTT.

This clonotype was recorded many times. The V and J genes are TRBV7-3 and TRBJ2-5; 12 nucleotides line up with TRBD2. Trimming cost V 5 bases and J 5 bases; bases outside gene matches: 12. The CDR3 extends over 17 amino acids. The V gene's germline CDR1 is SGHTA and CDR2 FQGTGA. In nucleotides, the CDR3 is TGTGCCAGCAGCCCCCGAGGGGGGACTAGCGGGTTGGAGACCCAGTACTTC. Translating gives CASSPRGGTSGLETQYF.

The chain has TRBV7-9 and TRBJ1-5; D may be TRBD1 (6 bases). Trimming shortened V by 5 bases and J by 7 bases, and 21 bases separated the two germline ends. The germline V gene encodes CDR1 SEHNR and CDR2 FQNEAQ (reference sequence). The CDR3 totals 16 residues. The CDR3 sequence: CASSQGGAGDGQPQHF. CDR3 sequence (DNA): TGTGCCAGCAGCCAAGGGGGGGCAGGGGACGGGCAGCCCCAGCATTTT.

CDR3 loop: CASRLGQEQFF. CDR3 DNA sequence: TGTGCCAGCAGGTTGGGACAGGAGCAGTTCTTC. This chain uses TRBV12-3 or TRBV12-4 with TRBJ2-1, with 7 bases identical to TRBD1. This CDR3 is built from 11 residues. V shed 6 bases, J shed 10 bases, and the junction held 3 bases outside the gene matches.

The chain is built from TRBV20-1 and TRBJ2-3; TRBD2 matches at 8 bases. Germline CDR1 reads DFQATT; CDR2 reads SNEGSKA (reference sequence). CDR3 length equals 17 residues. V gave up 3 bases and J gave up 0 bases; unmatched junction bases: 11. CDR3 coding DNA: TGCAGTGCTAGCCCCTCCGTCGGGAGGGCTAGCACAGATACGCAGTATTTT. Translation gives CSASPSVGRASTDTQYF.

The rearrangement joins TRBV5-8 to TRBJ1-2, with 7 positions matching TRBD1. This CDR3 is 16 amino acids long. Germline values: CDR1 SGHTS, CDR2 YDEGEE. V shed 3 bases, J shed 0 bases, and the junction held 8 bases outside the gene matches. DNA of the CDR3: TGTGCCAGCAGCTCCGGACAGGCCCCTTCTAACTATGGCTACACCTTC. It yields the protein CASSSGQAPSNYGYTF.

Many counts were recorded for this clonotype. This sequence joins TRBV25-1 and TRBJ2-3, with D perhaps given as TRBD1 or TRBD2 (5 bases each). Germline V CDR1 and CDR2: MGHDK, SYGVNS. V was shortened by 6 bases and J by 6 bases, with 7 bases between the two germline ends. The CDR3 length is 11 residues. This CDR3 reads CASSWGDTQYF. In DNA form, the CDR3 reads TGTGCCAGCAGCTGGGGGGATACGCAGTATTTT.

This clonotype was found a few times. V and J are TRBV12-3 or TRBV12-4 and TRBJ2-7; TRBD1 might be the D (6 bases). CDR3 length: 15 amino acids. V gave up 4 bases and J gave up 5 bases, with 18 bases separating them. The CDR3 here is CASSSYRDASDEQYF. The CDR3 DNA follows: TGTGCCAGCAGTTCGTACAGGGATGCCTCGGACGAGCAGTACTTC.

Comments on this clonotype: A much larger clone is a single base away; this may be a read error. Written as DNA, the CDR3 is TGCGCCAGCAACCACCATCCGGGACAGGTAAACTCCTACGAGCAGTACTTC. As protein: CASNHHPGQVNSYEQYF. The rearrangement joins TRBV4-3 to TRBJ2-4; TRBD1 matches 8 bases. The end of the DNA is better explained by TRBJ2-7, so the J call may be wrong. The germline CDR1 and CDR2 sequences are LGHNA and YSLEER. The CDR3 has 17 amino acids.

Note on this clonotype: One end of the junction is discordant with germline, which a read error may explain. The rearrangement uses TRBV5-1 and TRBJ2-1, with D possibly matching TRBD2 (5 bases). Per the germline V gene, CDR1 is SGHRS and CDR2 is YFSETQ. The CDR3 consists of 14 residues. Written as DNA, the CDR3 is TGCGCCAGTAGCTTGGATTCTCAGGCGGGCCAGCAGTTCTTC. Amino acids: CASSLDSQAGQQFF. Together with reference TRBV5-1 and TRBJ2-1, the CDR3 gives the full variable domain: KAGVTQTPRYLIKTRGQQVTLSCSPISGHRSVSWYQQTPGQGLQFLFEYFSETQRNKGNFPGRFSGRQFSNSRSEMNVSTLELGDSALYLCASSLDSQAGQQFFGPGTRLTVL.

The table lists this clonotype with a count of one. This chain links TRBV6-1 with TRBJ1-5; D uncertain. Germline CDR1 reads MNHNS; CDR2 reads SASEGT. This CDR3 spans 12 amino acids. The V end lost 6 bases, the J end lost 4 bases, and 7 bases lay between the germline ends. CDR3 nucleotides: TGTGCCAGCAGACTAACAAATCAGCCCCAGCATTTT. This sequence encodes CASRLTNQPQHF.

Comments on this clonotype: A much bigger clone sits one base away, suggesting this may be a read error. This chain joins TRBV7-9 and TRBJ2-5, with no clear D. The J call may be incorrect, as the DNA end agrees better with TRBJ2-7. Per germline, CDR1 SEHNR and CDR2 FQNEAQ (reference sequence). The length of the CDR3 is 12 residues. The CDR3 loop reads CASSRNLAEQYF. CDR3 bases: TGTGCCAGCAGCAGGAATCTGGCCGAGCAGTACTTC.

This clonotype was recorded a few times. The chain is built from TRBV7-2 and TRBJ2-1; D is possibly TRBD2 (6 bases). Trimming shortened V by 5 bases and J by 9 bases, and 14 bases separated the two germline ends. The CDR3 sequence is 13 residues long. Per the germline V gene, CDR1 is SGHTA and CDR2 is FQGNSA. The CDR3: CASSPMEGSEQFF. The CDR3 nucleotides are TGTGCCAGCAGCCCAATGGAGGGAAGTGAGCAGTTCTTC.

The chain employs TRBV20-1 and TRBJ1-2, with D possibly being TRBD1 (6 bases). The V end lost 4 bases, the J end lost 6 bases, and 15 bases lay between the germline ends. From germline, CDR1 is DFQATT and CDR2 SNEGSKA (reference sequence). The CDR3 consists of 13 residues. This chain's CDR3 is CSAMAWGPDGYTF. CDR3 in DNA: TGCAGTGCTATGGCTTGGGGGCCGGATGGCTACACCTTC.

The chain links TRBV18 to TRBJ1-6, with 7 bases aligning to TRBD1. The ends lost 2 bases at V and 10 bases at J; junction bases unmatched: 8. This CDR3 is built from 15 residues. Germline-derived CDR1 and CDR2 are KGHSH and LQKENI. The CDR3 is CASSPTRQGGSPLHF. The CDR3 DNA is TGTGCCAGCTCACCAACGAGACAGGGTGGATCACCCCTCCACTTT.

The chain couples TRBV28 to TRBJ1-5; D is uncertain. Germline V gives CDR1 MDHEN, CDR2 SYDVKM. V dropped 7 bases and J dropped 4 bases, with 5 bases sitting between them. The CDR3 is 11 residues long. This CDR3 is CASTTNQPQHF. The CDR3 DNA follows: TGTGCCAGCACCACGAATCAGCCCCAGCATTTT.

This clonotype was counted many times. The genes are TRBV12-3 or TRBV12-4 and TRBJ2-1, with D perhaps TRBD2 (6 bases). V was pared by 6 bases and J by 0 bases, with 9 bases between. This CDR3 has 14 amino acids. The chain's CDR3 is CASRLAHSYNEQFF. The CDR3 region has the DNA TGTGCCAGCAGGCTAGCGCACTCCTACAATGAGCAGTTCTTC.

About this clonotype itself: This may stem from a read error, because a much larger clone lies one nucleotide away. CDR3: CASSLEVPETLYF. Here the CDR3 DNA reads TGTGCCAGCAGTCTGGAGGTTCCAGAGACCCTGTACTTC. This chain joins TRBV28 and TRBJ2-5; weak D call: TRBD2 (5 bases). The CDR3 loop spans 13 amino acids. From germline, CDR1 is MDHEN and CDR2 SYDVKM.

This clonotype was seen many times. The chain uses TRBV6-1 and TRBJ2-1; weak D call: TRBD2 (7 bases). Trimming stripped 8 bases from V and 7 bases from J, with 12 bases between. CDR3 length equals 12 residues. CDR1 is MNHNS and CDR2 is SASEGT in the germline V gene. CDR3 in amino acids: CASEGGPNEQFF. The CDR3 DNA reads TGTGCCAGCGAGGGGGGGCCTAATGAGCAGTTCTTC.

This clonotype was picked up many times. V is TRBV6-4 and J is TRBJ2-7, with D uncertain. The V end was cut by 7 bases, the J end by 6 bases, with 19 bases between. Germline V gives CDR1 MRHNA, CDR2 SNTAGT. The CDR3 consists of 14 residues. The CDR3 sequence is CASTSGEVAIEQYF. CDR3 in DNA: TGTGCCAGCACTTCGGGTGAGGTGGCCATCGAGCAGTACTTC.

The rearrangement joins TRBV20-1 to TRBJ2-7; unclear D gene. The V end lost 3 bases, the J end lost 3 bases, and 6 bases lay between the germline ends. CDR1 is DFQATT and CDR2 is SNEGSKA in the germline V gene (reference sequence). CDR3 length: 11 amino acids. CDR3 residues: CSASSVYEQYF. Written as DNA, the CDR3 is TGCAGTGCTAGTTCGGTCTACGAGCAGTACTTC.

This clonotype was counted a few times. V and J are TRBV28 and TRBJ1-5; D is unclear. CDR1 and CDR2 (germline): MDHEN, SYDVKM. Trimming left V 3 bases short and J 7 bases short, with 13 bases between. The CDR3 contains 14 residues. CDR3 protein: CASSFEEARQPQHF. CDR3 bases: TGTGCCAGCAGTTTTGAGGAAGCACGGCAGCCCCAGCATTTT.

The V and J genes are TRBV6-5 and TRBJ1-6; possibly TRBD1 for D (5 bases). V shed 4 bases and J shed 0 bases, with 10 bases lying between them. CDR1 and CDR2 from the germline V gene are MNHEY and SVGAGI. This CDR3 comprises 16 residues. In nucleotides, the CDR3 is TGTGCCAGCAGTTCGGGACTGCGCTCCTATAATTCACCCCTCCACTTT. Its protein product is CASSSGLRSYNSPLHF.

The chain combines TRBV27 with TRBJ2-1; D remains ambiguous. Germline V CDR1 and CDR2: MNHEY, SMNVEV (reference sequence). The CDR3 is made up of 15 amino acids. Trimming cost V 4 bases and J 0 bases, with 10 bases left between them. This chain's CDR3 is CASSSRAGSYNEQFF. CDR3 sequence (DNA): TGTGCCAGCAGTTCCCGGGCAGGCTCCTACAATGAGCAGTTCTTC.